Listed below are T cell receptor beta chains from one sample, sequenced in a study of long-term antiretroviral therapy in people with HIV. Profiled with immunoSEQ multiplex PCR; TCRdb holds only in-frame clones, not every one. The data hold roughly 5,000 clones, with around 80% observed a single time. The sample was unsorted PBMCs, taken 1.8 years before starting antiretroviral therapy. The receptors were sampled from a man aged 35-49 years with HIV. The CDR3 runs from the conserved cysteine through the conserved F or W. The order of the fields is J gene, D gene, clone size, V gene, CDR3 DNA, CDR3 protein. D genes are given only for firm matches. Size is omitted from some rows. Given values are once, few, many or a class for expanded clones.

>TRBJ2-3|TRBD2|NA|TRBV19
TGTGCCAGTAGTGTCGGGACTAGCGATTACACAGATACGCAGTATTTT
CASSVGTSDYTDTQYF
>TRBJ2-7|TRBD2|NA|TRBV30
TGTGCCTTTGGACTAGCGGGGAGGGAGTACGAGCAGTACTTC
CAFGLAGREYEQYF
>TRBJ1-5|TRBD1|few|TRBV2
TGTGCCAGCAGTGAAACGGACAGGGCCAATCAGCCCCAGCATTTT
CASSETDRANQPQHF
>TRBJ1-1|NA|few|TRBV28
TGTGCCAGCCGGGGGCGGCCTGAAGCTTTCTTT
CASRGRPEAFF
>TRBJ1-2|NA|medium-sized|TRBV27
TGTGCCAGCAGTCCCCTCTCTGGTGGCTACACCTTC
CASSPLSGGYTF
>TRBJ2-7|NA|NA|TRBV7-9
TGTGCCAGCAGCCCCCTCTACGAGCAGTACTTC
CASSPLYEQYF
>TRBJ2-1|NA|NA|TRBV28
TGTGCCAGCAGTTTCTCGAATGAGCAGTTCTTC
CASSFSNEQFF
>TRBJ2-5|NA|NA|TRBV18
TGTGCCAGCTCACCACTCCCCCCCGGGGGAGAGACCCAGTACTTC
CASSPLPPGGETQYF
>TRBJ2-2|NA|few|TRBV27
TGTGCCAGCAGTTTATACACCCCAGGGAATACCGGGGAGCTGTTTTTT
CASSLYTPGNTGELFF
>TRBJ2-1|TRBD1|NA|TRBV12-5
TGTGCTAGTGGTTTGATAGACAGGGGCTACAATGAGCAGTTCTTC
CASGLIDRGYNEQFF
>TRBJ1-5|TRBD1|few|TRBV28
TGTGCCAGCAGCGCCCCGACAGGGCGTGCGGGTCAGCCCCAGCATTTT
CASSAPTGRAGQPQHF
>TRBJ2-1|NA|few|TRBV29-1
TGCAGCGTCTTAGCACCCGAGAGCAATGAGCAGTTCTTC
CSVLAPESNEQFF
>TRBJ2-7|NA|NA|TRBV27
TGTGCCAGCAGTTCCCAGGGTGTCTACGAGCAGTACTTC
CASSSQGVYEQYF
>TRBJ2-4|NA|NA|TRBV2
TGTGCCAGCAGTGATCTGGGGACCATTCAGTACTTC
CASSDLGTIQYF
>TRBJ2-7|NA|NA|TRBV19
TGTGCCAGTAGTATAGACGCGGTCTCCTACGAGCAGTACTTC
CASSIDAVSYEQYF
>TRBJ1-5|NA|NA|TRBV15
TGTGCCACCAGCAGAACCAATCAGCCCCAGCATTTT
CATSRTNQPQHF